This T cell receptor (beta chain) stems from a study of cytomegalovirus exposure and HLA in healthy donors. About the study: An early release of data contained tens of millions of unique TCRs, which came from HLA-typed donors. Study results and limitations: Links to common viral pathogens appeared, in a later analysis, for several of the most significant clusters. The presence/absence work took it that sequencing depth was about the same across donors.

This PCR relied on a set of 60 Vbeta primers and 13 Jbeta primers. Assay used: immunoSEQ multiplex PCR; TCRdb lists only in-frame clones, some missing. The data hold 150,000 to 180,000 clones, with about 88% observed a single time. The germline V and J ends were trimmed by 4 bases and 0 bases, with 5 bases remaining between them. The CDR3 is made up of 13 amino acids. CDR1 and CDR2 from the germline V gene are SGHDT and YYEEEE. About this clone: Its antigen is currently unknown.

Sequencing was carried out using PBMCs. The chain couples TRBV5-6 to TRBJ2-1; D unclear. The receptor's source is a woman between 18 and 29 years old in good health and CMV-seronegative. CDR3 in amino acids: CASSLSSYNEQFF. The DNA for the CDR3 is TGTGCCAGCAGCCTGAGCTCCTACAATGAGCAGTTCTTC. Drawing the rest from reference TRBV5-6 and TRBJ2-1, the complete variable domain is DAGVTQSPTHLIKTRGQQVTLRCSPKSGHDTVSWYQQALGQGPQFIFQYYEEEERQRGNFPDRFSGHQFPNYSSELNVNALLLGDSALYLCASSLSSYNEQFFGPGTRLTVL.